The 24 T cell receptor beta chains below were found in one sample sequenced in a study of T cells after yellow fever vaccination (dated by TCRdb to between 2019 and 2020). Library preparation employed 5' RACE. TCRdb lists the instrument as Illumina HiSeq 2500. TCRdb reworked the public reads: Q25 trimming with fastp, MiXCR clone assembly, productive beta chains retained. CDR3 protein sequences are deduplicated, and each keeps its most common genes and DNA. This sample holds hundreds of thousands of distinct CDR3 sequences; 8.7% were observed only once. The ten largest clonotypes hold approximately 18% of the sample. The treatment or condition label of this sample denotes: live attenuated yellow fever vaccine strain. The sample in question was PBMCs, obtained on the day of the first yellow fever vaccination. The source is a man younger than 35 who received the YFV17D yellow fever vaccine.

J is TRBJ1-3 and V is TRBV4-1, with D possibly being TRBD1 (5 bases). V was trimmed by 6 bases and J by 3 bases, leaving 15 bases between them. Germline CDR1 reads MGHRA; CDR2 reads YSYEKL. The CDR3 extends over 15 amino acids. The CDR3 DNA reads TGCGCCAGCAGATCAGGGTTGAGGAGTGGAAACACCATATATTTT. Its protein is CASRSGLRSGNTIYF.

The CDR3 nucleotides are TGCAGTGCTAGAGAGTTGACTAGCGGGGGACCCCTCCAAGAGACCCAGTACTTC. Translation: CSARELTSGGPLQETQYF. The rearrangement uses TRBV20-1 and TRBJ2-5; TRBD2 matches at 12 bases. Germline V gene data show CDR1 as DFQATT and CDR2 as SNEGSKA (reference sequence). The CDR3 loop spans 18 amino acids. V shed 0 bases, J shed 1 base, and the junction held 9 bases outside the gene matches.

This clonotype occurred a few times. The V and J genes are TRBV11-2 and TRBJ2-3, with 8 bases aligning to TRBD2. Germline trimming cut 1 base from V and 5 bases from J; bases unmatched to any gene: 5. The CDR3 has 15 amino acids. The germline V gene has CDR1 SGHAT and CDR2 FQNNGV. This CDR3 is CASSLVGGAVDTQYF. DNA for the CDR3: TGTGCCAGCAGCTTAGTCGGGGGGGCAGTAGATACGCAGTATTTT. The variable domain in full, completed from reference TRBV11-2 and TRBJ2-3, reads EAGVAQSPRYKIIEKRQSVAFWCNPISGHATLYWYQQILGQGPKLLIQFQNNGVVDDSQLPKDRFSAERLKGVDSTLKIQPAKLEDSAVYLCASSLVGGAVDTQYFGPGTRLTVL.

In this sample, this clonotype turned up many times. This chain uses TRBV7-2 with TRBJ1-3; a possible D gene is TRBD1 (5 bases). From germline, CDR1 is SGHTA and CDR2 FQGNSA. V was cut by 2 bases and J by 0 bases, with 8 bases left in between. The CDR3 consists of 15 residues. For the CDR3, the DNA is TGTGCCAGCAGCTTAAACAGGCCCTCTGGAAACACCATATATTTT. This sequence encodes CASSLNRPSGNTIYF. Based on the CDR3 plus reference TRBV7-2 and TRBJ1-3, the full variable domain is GAGVSQSPSNKVTEKGKDVELRCDPISGHTALYWYRQSLGQGLEFLIYFQGNSAPDKSGLPSDRFSAERTGGSVSTLTIQRTQQEDSAVYLCASSLNRPSGNTIYFGEGSWLTVV.

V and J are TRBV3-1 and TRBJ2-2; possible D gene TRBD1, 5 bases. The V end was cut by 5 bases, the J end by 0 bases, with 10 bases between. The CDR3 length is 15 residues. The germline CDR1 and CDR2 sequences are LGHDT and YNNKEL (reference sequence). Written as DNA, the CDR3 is TGTGCCAGCAGCTGGGGCGGTACGAACACCGGGGAGCTGTTTTTT. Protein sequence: CASSWGGTNTGELFF.

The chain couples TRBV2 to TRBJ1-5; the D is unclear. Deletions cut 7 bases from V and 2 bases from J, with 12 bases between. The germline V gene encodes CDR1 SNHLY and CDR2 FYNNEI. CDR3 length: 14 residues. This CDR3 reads CASTPDGGNQPQHF. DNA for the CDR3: TGTGCCAGCACCCCCGACGGGGGCAATCAGCCCCAGCATTTT.

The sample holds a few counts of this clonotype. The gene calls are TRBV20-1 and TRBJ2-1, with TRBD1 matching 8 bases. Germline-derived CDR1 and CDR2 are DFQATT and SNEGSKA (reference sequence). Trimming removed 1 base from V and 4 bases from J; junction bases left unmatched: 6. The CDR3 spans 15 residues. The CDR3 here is CSARASGQAYNEQFF. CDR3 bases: TGCAGTGCTAGAGCGTCGGGACAGGCTTACAATGAGCAGTTCTTC.

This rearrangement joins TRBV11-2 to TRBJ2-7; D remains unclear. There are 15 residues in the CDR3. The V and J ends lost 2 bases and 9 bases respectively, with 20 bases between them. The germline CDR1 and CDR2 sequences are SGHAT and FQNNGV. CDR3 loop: CASSLWGWGPTTQYF. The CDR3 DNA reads TGTGCCAGCAGCTTATGGGGATGGGGTCCTACGACGCAGTACTTC.

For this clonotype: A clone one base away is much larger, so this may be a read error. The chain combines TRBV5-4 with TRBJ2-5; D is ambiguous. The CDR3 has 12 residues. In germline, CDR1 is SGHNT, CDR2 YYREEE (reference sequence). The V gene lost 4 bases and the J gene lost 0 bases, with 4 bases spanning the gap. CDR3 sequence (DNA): TGTGCCAGCAGCCGGTACCAAGAGACCCAGTACTTC. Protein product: CASSRYQETQYF.

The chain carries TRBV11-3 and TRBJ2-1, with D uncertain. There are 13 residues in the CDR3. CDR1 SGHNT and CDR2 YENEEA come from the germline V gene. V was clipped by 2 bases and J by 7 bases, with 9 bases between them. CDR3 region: CASSLFPQNEQFF. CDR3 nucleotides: TGTGCCAGCAGCTTATTCCCACAAAATGAGCAGTTCTTC.

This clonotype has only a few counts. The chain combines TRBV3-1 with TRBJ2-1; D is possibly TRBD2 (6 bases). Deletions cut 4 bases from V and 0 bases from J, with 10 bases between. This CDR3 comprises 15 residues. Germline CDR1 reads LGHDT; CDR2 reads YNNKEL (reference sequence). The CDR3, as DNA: TGTGCCAGCAGCCCCGCGGGGAGCTCCTACAATGAGCAGTTCTTC. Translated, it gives CASSPAGSSYNEQFF.

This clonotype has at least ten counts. The DNA for the CDR3 is TGTGCCAGCAGTCCCCCGGGAGGTCGAAGAGATACGCAGTATTTT. Translating it yields CASSPPGGRRDTQYF. The rearrangement joins TRBV12-3 or TRBV12-4 to TRBJ2-3; TRBD2 matches 7 bases. CDR3 length: 15 residues. J was trimmed by 5 bases and V by 5 bases; bases with no gene match: 10.

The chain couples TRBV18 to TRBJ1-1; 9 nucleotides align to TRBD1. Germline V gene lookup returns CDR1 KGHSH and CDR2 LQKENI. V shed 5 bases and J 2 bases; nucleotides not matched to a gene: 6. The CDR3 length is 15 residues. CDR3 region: CASSGRTGANTEAFF. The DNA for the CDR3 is TGTGCCAGCTCAGGAAGGACAGGGGCTAACACTGAAGCTTTCTTT.

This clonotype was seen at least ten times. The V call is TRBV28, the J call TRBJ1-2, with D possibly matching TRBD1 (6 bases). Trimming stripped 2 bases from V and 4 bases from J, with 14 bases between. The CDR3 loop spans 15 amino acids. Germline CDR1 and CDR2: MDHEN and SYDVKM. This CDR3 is CASSLGGAQGYGYTF. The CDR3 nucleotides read TGTGCCAGCAGTTTAGGGGGGGCGCAGGGCTATGGCTACACCTTC.

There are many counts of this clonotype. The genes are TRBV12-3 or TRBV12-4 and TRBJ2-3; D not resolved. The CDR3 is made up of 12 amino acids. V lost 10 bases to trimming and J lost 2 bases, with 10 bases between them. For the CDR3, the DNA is TGTGCCACGCTAGGCCTCACAGATACGCAGTATTTT. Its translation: CATLGLTDTQYF.

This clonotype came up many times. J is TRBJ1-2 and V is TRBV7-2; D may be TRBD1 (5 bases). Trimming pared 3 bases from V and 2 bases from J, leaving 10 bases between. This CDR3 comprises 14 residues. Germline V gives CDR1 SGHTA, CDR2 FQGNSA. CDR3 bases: TGTGCCAGCAGCTTCACCGGGGGAAACTATGGCTACACCTTC. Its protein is CASSFTGGNYGYTF.

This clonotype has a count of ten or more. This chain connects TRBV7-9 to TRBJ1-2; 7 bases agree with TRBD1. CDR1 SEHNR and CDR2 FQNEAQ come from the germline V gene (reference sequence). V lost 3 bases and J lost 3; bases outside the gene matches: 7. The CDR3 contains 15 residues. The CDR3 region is CASSLWNRGDYGYTF. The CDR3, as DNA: TGTGCCAGCAGCTTGTGGAACAGGGGTGACTATGGCTACACCTTC.

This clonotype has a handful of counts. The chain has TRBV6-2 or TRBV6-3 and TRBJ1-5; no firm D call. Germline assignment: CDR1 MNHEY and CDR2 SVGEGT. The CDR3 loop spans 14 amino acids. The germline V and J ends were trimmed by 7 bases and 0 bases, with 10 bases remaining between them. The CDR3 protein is CASTRLYSNQPQHF. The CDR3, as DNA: TGTGCCAGCACTCGGCTTTATAGCAATCAGCCCCAGCATTTT.

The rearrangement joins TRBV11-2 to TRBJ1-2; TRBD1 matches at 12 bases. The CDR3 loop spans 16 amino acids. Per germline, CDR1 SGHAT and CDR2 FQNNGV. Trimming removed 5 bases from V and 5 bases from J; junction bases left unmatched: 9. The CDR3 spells CASSKAGTGGYYGYTF. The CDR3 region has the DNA TGTGCCAGCAGCAAAGCCGGGACAGGGGGCTATTATGGCTACACCTTC. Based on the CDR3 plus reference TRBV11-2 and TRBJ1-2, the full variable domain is EAGVAQSPRYKIIEKRQSVAFWCNPISGHATLYWYQQILGQGPKLLIQFQNNGVVDDSQLPKDRFSAERLKGVDSTLKIQPAKLEDSAVYLCASSKAGTGGYYGYTFGSGTRLTVV.

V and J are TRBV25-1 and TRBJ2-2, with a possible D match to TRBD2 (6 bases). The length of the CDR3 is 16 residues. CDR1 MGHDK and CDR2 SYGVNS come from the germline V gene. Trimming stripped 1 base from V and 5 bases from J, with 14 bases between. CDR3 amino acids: CASSEFGGAGTGELFF. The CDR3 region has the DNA TGTGCCAGCAGTGAATTCGGAGGGGCAGGGACCGGGGAGCTGTTTTTT.

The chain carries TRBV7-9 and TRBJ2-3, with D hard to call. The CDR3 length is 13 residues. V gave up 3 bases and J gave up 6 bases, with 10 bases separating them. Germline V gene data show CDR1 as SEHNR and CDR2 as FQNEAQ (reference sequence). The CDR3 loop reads CASSFYSADTQYF. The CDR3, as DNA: TGTGCCAGCAGCTTTTATTCCGCCGATACGCAGTATTTT.

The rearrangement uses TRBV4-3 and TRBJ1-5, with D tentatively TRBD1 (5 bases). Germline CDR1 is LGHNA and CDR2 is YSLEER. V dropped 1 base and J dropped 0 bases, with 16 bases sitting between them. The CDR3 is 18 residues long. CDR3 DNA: TGCGCCAGCAGCCAAGTCACAGGTGGGGATTATAGCAATCAGCCCCAGCATTTT. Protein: CASSQVTGGDYSNQPQHF.

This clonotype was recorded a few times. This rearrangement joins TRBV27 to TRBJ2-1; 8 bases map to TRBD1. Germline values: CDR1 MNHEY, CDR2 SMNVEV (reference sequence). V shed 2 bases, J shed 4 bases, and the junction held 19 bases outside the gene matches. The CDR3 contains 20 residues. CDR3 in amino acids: CASSLTTEDRAHYSYNEQFF. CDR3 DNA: TGTGCCAGCAGTTTAACAACTGAGGACAGGGCCCACTACTCATACAATGAGCAGTTCTTC.

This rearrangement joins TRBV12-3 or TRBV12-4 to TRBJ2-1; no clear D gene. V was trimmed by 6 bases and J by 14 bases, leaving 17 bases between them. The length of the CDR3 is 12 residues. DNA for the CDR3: TGTGCCAGCAGCCCAAATGGGCTTAAGGAGTTCTTC. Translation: CASSPNGLKEFF.